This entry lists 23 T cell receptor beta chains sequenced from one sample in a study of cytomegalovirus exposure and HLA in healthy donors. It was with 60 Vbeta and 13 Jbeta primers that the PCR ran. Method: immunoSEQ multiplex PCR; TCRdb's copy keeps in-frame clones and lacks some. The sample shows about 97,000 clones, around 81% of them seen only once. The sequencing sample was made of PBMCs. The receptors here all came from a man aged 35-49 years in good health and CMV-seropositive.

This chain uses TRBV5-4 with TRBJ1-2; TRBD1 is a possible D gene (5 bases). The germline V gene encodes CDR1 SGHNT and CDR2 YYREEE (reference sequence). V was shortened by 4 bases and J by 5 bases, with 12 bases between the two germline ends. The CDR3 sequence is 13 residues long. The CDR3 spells CASSPGKPYGYTF. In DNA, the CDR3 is TGTGCCAGCAGCCCAGGGAAACCTTATGGCTACACCTTC.

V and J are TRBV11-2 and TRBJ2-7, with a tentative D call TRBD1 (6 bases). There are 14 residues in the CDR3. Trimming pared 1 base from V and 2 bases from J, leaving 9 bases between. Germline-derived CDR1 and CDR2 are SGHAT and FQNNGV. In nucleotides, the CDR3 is TGTGCCAGCAGCTTAGCGGGACAAACCTACGAGCAGTACTTC. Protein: CASSLAGQTYEQYF.

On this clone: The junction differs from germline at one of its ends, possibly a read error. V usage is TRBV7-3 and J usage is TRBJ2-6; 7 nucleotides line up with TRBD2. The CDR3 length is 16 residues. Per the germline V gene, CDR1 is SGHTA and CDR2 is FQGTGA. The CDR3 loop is CASSPGGFSGANGLTF. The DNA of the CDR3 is TGTGCCAGCAGCCCCGGGGGGTTCTCTGGGGCCAACGGCCTGACTTTC.

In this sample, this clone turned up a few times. CDR3 loop: CASNLDSAMNTEAFF. The CDR3 nucleotides are TGTGCCAGCAACCTGGACAGTGCGATGAACACTGAAGCTTTCTTT. V is TRBV7-9 and J is TRBJ1-1; possible D gene TRBD1, 6 bases. The CDR3 contains 15 residues. V lost 7 bases to trimming and J lost 0 bases, with 15 bases between them. Germline CDR1 and CDR2: SEHNR and FQNEAQ (reference sequence). The variable domain in full, with the rest retrieved from reference TRBV7-9 and TRBJ1-1, is DTGVSQNPRHKITKRGQNVTFRCDPISEHNRLYWYRQTLGQGPEFLTYFQNEAQLEKSRLLSDRFSAERPKGSFSTLEIQRTEQGDSAMYLCASNLDSAMNTEAFFGQGTRLTVV.

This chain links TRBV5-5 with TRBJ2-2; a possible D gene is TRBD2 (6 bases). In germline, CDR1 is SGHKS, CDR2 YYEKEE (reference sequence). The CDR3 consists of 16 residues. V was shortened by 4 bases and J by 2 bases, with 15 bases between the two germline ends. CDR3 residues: CASSPSGTFNTGELFF. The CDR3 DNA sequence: TGTGCCAGCAGCCCGTCCGGGACTTTTAACACCGGGGAGCTGTTTTTT.

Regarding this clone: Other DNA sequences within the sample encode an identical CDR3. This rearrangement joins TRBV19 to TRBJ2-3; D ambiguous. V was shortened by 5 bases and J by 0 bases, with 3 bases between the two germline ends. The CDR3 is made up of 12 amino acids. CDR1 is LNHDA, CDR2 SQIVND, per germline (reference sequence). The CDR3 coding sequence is TGTGCCAGTAGTCCAAGCACAGATACGCAGTATTTT. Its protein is CASSPSTDTQYF.

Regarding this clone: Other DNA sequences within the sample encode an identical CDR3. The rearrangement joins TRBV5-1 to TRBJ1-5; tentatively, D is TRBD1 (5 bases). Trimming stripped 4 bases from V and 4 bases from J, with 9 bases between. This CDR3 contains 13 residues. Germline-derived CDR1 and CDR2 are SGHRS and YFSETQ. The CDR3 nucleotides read TGCGCCAGCAGCCTAGACAGTAATCAGCCCCAGCATTTT. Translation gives CASSLDSNQPQHF.

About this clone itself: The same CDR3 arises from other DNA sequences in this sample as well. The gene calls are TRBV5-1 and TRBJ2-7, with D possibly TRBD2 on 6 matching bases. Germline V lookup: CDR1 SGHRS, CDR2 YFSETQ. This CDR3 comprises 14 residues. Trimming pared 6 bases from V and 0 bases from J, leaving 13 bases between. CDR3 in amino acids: CASTRDSNSYEQYF. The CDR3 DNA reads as TGCGCCAGCACCCGGGACTCCAACTCCTACGAGCAGTACTTC. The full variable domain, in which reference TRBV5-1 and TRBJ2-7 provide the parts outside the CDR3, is KAGVTQTPRYLIKTRGQQVTLSCSPISGHRSVSWYQQTPGQGLQFLFEYFSETQRNKGNFPGRFSGRQFSNSRSEMNVSTLELGDSALYLCASTRDSNSYEQYFGPGTRLTVT.

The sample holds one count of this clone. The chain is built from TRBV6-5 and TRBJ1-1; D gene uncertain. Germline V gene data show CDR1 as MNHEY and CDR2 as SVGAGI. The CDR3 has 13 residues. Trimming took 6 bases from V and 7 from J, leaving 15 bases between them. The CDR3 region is CASSESQRLEAFF. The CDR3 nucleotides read TGTGCCAGCAGCGAATCACAGCGGCTTGAAGCTTTCTTT.

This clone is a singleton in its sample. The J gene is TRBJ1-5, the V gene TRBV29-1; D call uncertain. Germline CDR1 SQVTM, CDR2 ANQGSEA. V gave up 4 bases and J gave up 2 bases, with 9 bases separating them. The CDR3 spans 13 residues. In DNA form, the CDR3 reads TGCAGCGTTGCTCGGGGTGGCAATCAGCCCCAGCATTTT. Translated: CSVARGGNQPQHF.

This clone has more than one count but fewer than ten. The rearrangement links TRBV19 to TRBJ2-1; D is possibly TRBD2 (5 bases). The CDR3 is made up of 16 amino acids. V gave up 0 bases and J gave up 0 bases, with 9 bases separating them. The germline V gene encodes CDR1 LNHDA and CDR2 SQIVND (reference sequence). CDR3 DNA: TGTGCCAGTAGTATAGAGGCGGGTAGCTCCTACAATGAGCAGTTCTTC. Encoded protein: CASSIEAGSSYNEQFF.

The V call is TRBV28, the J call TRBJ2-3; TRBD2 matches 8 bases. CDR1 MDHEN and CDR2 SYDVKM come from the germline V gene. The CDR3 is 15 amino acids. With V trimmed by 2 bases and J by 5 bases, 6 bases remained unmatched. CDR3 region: CASSLPGGSGDTQYF. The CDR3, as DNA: TGTGCCAGCAGTTTACCGGGAGGGTCTGGAGATACGCAGTATTTT.

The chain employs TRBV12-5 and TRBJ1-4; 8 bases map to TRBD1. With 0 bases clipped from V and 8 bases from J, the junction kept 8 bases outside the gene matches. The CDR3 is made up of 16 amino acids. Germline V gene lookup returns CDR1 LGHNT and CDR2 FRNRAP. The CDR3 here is CASGLVGQGFWEKLFF. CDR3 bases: TGTGCTAGTGGTTTGGTAGGACAGGGTTTTTGGGAAAAACTGTTTTTT.

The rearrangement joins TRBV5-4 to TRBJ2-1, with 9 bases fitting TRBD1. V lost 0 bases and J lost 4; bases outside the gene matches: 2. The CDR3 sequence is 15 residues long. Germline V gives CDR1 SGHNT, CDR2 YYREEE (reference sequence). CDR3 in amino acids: CASSLGDRVYNEQFF. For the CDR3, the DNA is TGTGCCAGCAGCTTGGGGGACAGGGTTTACAATGAGCAGTTCTTC.

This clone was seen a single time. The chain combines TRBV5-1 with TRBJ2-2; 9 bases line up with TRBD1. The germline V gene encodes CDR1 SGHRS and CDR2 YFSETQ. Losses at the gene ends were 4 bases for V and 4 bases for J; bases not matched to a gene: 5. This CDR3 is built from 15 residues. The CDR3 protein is CASSVDRGSTGELFF. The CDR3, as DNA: TGCGCCAGCAGCGTGGACAGGGGTTCCACCGGGGAGCTGTTTTTT.

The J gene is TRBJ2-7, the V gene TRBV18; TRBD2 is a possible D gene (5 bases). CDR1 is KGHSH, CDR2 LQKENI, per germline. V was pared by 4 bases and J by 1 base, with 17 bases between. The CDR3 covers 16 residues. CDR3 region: CASSLALMGRSYEQYF. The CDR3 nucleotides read TGTGCCAGCTCACTAGCGTTAATGGGGAGATCCTACGAGCAGTACTTC.

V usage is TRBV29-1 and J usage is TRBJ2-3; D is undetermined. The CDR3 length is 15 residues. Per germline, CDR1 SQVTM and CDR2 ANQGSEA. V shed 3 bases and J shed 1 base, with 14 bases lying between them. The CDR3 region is CSVESGRYGTDTQYF. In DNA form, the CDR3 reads TGCAGCGTTGAGTCTGGCAGGTACGGCACAGATACGCAGTATTTT.

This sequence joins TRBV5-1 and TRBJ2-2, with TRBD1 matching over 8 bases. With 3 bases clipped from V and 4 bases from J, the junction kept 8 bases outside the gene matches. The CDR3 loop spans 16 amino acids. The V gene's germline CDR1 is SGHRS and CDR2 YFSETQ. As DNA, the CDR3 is TGCGCCAGCAGCTCCTGGACAGGGCGAAGCACCGGGGAGCTGTTTTTT. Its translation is CASSSWTGRSTGELFF.

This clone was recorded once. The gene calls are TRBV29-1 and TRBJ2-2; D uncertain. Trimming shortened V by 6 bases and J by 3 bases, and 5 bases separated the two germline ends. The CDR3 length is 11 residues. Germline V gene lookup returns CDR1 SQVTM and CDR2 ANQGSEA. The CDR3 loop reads CSVQDTGELFF. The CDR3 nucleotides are TGCAGCGTCCAGGACACCGGGGAGCTGTTTTTT.

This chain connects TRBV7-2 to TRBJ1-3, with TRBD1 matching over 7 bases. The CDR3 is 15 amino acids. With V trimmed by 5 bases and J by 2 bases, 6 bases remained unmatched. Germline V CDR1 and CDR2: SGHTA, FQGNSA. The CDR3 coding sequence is TGTGCCAGCAGCCCGGAGACAGGGACTGGAAACACCATATATTTT. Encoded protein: CASSPETGTGNTIYF.

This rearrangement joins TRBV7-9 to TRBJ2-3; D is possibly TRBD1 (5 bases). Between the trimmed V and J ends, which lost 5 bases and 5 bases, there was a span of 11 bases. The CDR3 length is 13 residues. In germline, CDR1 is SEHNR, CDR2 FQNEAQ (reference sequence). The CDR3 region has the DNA TGTGCCAGCAGCCAGGGCCTGGGAGATACGCAGTATTTT. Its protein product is CASSQGLGDTQYF.

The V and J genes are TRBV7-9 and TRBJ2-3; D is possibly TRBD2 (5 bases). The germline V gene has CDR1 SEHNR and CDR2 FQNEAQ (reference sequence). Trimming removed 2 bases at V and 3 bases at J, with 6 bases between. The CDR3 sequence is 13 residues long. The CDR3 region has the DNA TGTGCCAGCAGCTTAACGGGAACAGATACGCAGTATTTT. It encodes CASSLTGTDTQYF.

The CDR3 is CASSLPGLNSPLHF. CDR3 bases: TGTGCCAGCAGCTTGCCAGGACTAAATTCACCCCTCCACTTT. The chain links TRBV13 to TRBJ1-6, with D unresolved. The CDR3 covers 14 residues. Trimming pared 3 bases from V and 7 bases from J, leaving 10 bases between. CDR1 is PRHDT, CDR2 FYEKMQ, per germline (reference sequence).